This paragraph reports one TCR beta chain. Its specificity is not known. The sample originates from a study of cytomegalovirus exposure and HLA in healthy donors. At the level of the study: Around 76% of 350 to 400 genotyped donors fell in the Caucasian-associated ancestry cluster. General study findings and limits: In an earlier analysis, most TCR beta V segments were productive about 87% or about 30% of the time. Most sequenced TCRs were rare (though some public TCRs occurred in many donors). Researchers reportedly found TCR beta sequences accurately predicted most subjects' HLA-A and HLA-B alleles.

The PCR had 60 Vbeta and 13 Jbeta primers. Sequencing used immunoSEQ multiplex PCR; TCRdb keeps in-frame clones, though not all of them. The sample has more than 150,000 clones, around 83% seen once; the top ten hold around 1.2%. V lost 6 bases and J lost 8, with 16 bases in between. The CDR3 contains 13 residues. Germline V gene data show CDR1 as MNHEY and CDR2 as SVGAGI. The sequenced sample consisted of PBMCs. The genes are TRBV6-5 and TRBJ1-2, with D possibly TRBD1 on 5 matching bases. This receptor was obtained from a girl aged 2 to 9 in good health and CMV-seropositive. This chain's CDR3 is CASSSPRGGGYTF. In DNA form, the CDR3 reads TGTGCCAGCAGCTCACCACGGGGGGGAGGCTACACCTTC.